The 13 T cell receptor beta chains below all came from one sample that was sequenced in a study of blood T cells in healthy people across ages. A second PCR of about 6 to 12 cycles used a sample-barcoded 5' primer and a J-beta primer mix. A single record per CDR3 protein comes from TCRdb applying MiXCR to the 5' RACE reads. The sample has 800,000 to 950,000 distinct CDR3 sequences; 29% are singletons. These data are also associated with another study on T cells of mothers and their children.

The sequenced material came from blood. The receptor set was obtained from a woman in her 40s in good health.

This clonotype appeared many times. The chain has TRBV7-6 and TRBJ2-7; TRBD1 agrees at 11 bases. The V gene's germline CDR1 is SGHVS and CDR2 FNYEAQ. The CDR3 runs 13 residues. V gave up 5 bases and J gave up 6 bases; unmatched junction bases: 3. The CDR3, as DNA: TGTGCCAGCAGCCCGGGACAGGGGGTCGAGCAGTACTTC. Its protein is CASSPGQGVEQYF.

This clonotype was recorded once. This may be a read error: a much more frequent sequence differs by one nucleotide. This chain's CDR3 is CASSWEGTVAYEQYF. The CDR3 DNA reads TGCGCCAGCAGCTGGGAGGGGACAGTCGCCTACGAGCAGTACTTC. V is TRBV5-1 and J is TRBJ2-7; D could derive from TRBD1 or TRBD2 (7 bases each). The V gene's germline CDR1 is SGHRS and CDR2 YFSETQ. Deletions cut 3 bases from V and 2 bases from J, with 15 bases between. The CDR3 is 15 amino acids.

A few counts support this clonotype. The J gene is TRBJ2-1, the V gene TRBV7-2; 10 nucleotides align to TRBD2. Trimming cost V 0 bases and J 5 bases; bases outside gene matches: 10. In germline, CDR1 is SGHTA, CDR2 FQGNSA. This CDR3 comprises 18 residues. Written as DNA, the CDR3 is TGTGCCAGCAGCTTAGCGCTCGCGGCTAGCGGGGGTAACAATGAGCAGTTCTTC. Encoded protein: CASSLALAASGGNNEQFF.

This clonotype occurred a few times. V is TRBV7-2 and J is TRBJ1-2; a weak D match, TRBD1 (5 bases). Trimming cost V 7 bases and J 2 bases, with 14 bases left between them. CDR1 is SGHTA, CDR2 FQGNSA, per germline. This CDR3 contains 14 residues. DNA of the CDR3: TGTGCCAGCATCACAGGACCACCGAACTATGGCTACACCTTC. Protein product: CASITGPPNYGYTF.

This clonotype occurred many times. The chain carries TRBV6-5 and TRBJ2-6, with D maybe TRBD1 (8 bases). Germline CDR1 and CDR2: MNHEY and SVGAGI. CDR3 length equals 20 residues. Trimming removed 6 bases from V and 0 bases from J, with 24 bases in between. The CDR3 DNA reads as TGTGCCAGCAGCTACCCTAGACAGGGGAGGGGTACCTCTGGGGCCAACGTCCTGACTTTC. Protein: CASSYPRQGRGTSGANVLTF.

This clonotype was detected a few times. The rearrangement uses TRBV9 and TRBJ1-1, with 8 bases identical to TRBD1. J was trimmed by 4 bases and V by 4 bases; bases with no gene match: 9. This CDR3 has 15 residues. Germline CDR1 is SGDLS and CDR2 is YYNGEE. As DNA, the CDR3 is TGTGCCAGCAGCCCCCTCGACAGGGGAGGCACTGAAGCTTTCTTT. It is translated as CASSPLDRGGTEAFF. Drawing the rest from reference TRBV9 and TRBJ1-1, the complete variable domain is DSGVTQTPKHLITATGQRVTLRCSPRSGDLSVYWYQQSLDQGLQFLIQYYNGEERAKGNILERFSAQQFPDLHSELNLSSLELGDSALYFCASSPLDRGGTEAFFGQGTRLTVV.

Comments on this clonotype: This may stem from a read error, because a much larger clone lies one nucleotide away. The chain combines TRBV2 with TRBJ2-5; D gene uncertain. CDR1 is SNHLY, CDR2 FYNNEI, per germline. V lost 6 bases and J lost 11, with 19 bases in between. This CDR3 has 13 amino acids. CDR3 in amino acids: CASRTAGPNEQYF. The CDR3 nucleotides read TGTGCCAGCAGGACGGCAGGACCCAATGAGCAGTACTTC.

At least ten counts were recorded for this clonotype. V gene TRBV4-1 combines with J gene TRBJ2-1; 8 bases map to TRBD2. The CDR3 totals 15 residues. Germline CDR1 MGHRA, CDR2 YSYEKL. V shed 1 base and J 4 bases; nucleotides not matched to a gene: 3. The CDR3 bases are TGCGCCAGCAGCCAAGCGGGACTAGTTTACAATGAGCAGTTCTTC. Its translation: CASSQAGLVYNEQFF.

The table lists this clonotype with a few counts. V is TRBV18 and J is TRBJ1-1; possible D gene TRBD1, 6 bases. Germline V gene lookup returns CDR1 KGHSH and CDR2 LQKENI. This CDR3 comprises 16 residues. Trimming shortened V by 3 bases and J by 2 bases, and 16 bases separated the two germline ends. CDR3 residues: CASSPQDSGLNTEAFF. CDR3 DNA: TGTGCCAGCTCACCGCAGGACAGCGGCCTAAACACTGAAGCTTTCTTT.

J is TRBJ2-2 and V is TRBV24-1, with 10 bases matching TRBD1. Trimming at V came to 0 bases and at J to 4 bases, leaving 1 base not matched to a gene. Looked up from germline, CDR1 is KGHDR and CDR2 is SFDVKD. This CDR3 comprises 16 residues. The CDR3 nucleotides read TGTGCCACCAGTGATTTGGGACAGGGGGGCACCGGGGAGCTGTTTTTT. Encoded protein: CATSDLGQGGTGELFF.

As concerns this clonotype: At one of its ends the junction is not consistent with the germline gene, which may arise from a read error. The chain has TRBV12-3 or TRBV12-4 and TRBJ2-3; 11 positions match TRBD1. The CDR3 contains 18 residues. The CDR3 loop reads CASSSDRGRGSSTDTQYF. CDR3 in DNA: TGTGCCAGCAGTTCGGACAGGGGGCGCGGGTCTAGCACAGATACGCAATATTTT.

CDR3: CASGQVEAGNTIYF. The DNA for the CDR3 is TGTGCCAGCGGACAAGTGGAGGCTGGAAACACCATATATTTT. The gene calls are TRBV6-6 and TRBJ1-3; the D gene is possibly TRBD1 (5 bases). The germline CDR1 and CDR2 sequences are MNHNY and SVGAGI (reference sequence). This CDR3 spans 14 amino acids. Trimming shortened V by 8 bases and J by 2 bases, and 13 bases separated the two germline ends.

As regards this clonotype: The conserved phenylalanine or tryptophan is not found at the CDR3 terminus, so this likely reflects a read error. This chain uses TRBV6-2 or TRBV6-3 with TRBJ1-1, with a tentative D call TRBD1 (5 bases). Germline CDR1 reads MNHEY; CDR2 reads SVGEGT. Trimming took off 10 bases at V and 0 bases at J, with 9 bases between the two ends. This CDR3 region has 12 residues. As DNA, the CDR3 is TGTGCCAACAGGCTGATGAACACTGAAGCTTTCTGT. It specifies CANRLMNTEAFC.